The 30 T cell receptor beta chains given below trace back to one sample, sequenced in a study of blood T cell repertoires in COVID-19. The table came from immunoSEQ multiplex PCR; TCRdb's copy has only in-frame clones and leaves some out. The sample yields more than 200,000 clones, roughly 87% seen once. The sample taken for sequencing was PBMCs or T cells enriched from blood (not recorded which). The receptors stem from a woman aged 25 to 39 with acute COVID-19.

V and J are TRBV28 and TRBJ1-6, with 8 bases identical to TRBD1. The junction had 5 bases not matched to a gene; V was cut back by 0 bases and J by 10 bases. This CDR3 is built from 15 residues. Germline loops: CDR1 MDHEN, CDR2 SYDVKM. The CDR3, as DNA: TGTGCCAGCAGTTTATGGAGACAGGGGAAGTCACCCCTCCACTTT. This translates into CASSLWRQGKSPLHF. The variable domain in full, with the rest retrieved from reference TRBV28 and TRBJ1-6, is DVKVTQSSRYLVKRTGEKVFLECVQDMDHENMFWYRQDPGLGLRLIYFSYDVKMKEKGDIPEGYSVSREKKERFSLILESASTNQTSMYLCASSLWRQGKSPLHFGNGTRLTVT.

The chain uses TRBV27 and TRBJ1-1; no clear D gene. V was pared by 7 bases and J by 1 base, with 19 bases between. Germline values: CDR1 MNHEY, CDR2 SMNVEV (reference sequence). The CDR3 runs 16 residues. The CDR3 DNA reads TGTGCCAGCATCCCCCTGCGGCAGACCCAGAACACTGAAGCTTTCTTT. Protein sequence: CASIPLRQTQNTEAFF.

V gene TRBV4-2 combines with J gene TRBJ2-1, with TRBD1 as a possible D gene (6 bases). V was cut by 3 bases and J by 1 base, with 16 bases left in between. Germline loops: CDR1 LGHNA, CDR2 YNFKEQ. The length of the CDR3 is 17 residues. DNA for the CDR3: TGTGCCAGCAGCCATCCTAAGGGCACAGGGTCCTACAATGAGCAGTTCTTC. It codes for CASSHPKGTGSYNEQFF.

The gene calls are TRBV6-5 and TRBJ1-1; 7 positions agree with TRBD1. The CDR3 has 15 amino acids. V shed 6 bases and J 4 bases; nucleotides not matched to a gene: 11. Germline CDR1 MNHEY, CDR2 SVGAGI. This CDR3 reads CASRINRGEGTEAFF. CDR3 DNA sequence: TGTGCCAGCAGGATCAACAGGGGAGAGGGCACTGAAGCTTTCTTT.

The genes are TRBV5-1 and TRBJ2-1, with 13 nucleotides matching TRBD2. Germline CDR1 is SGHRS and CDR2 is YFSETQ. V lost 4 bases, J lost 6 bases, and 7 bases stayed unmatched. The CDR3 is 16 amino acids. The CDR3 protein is CASSPGLAGVSNEQFF. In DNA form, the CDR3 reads TGCGCCAGCAGCCCAGGACTAGCGGGAGTTTCCAATGAGCAGTTCTTC.

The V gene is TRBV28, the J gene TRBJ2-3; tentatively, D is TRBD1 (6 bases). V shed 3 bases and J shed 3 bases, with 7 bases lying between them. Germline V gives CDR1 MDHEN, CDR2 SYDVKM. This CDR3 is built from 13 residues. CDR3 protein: CASSLGATDTQYF. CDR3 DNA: TGTGCCAGCAGTTTGGGGGCTACAGATACGCAGTATTTT.

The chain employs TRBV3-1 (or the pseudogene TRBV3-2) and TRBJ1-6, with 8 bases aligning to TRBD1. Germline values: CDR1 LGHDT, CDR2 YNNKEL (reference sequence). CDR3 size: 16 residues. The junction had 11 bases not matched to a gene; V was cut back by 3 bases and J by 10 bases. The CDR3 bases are TGTGCCAGCAGCCAGAGGGGACAGGCGCTTTCCTCACCCCTCCACTTT. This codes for CASSQRGQALSSPLHF.

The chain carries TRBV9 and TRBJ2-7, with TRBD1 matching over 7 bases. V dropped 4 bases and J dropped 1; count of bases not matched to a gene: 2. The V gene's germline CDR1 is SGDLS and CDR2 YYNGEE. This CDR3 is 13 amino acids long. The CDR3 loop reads CASSRGQSYEQYF. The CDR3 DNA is TGTGCCAGCAGCAGGGGACAGTCCTACGAGCAGTACTTC. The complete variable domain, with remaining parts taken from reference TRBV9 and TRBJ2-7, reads DSGVTQTPKHLITATGQRVTLRCSPRSGDLSVYWYQQSLDQGLQFLIQYYNGEERAKGNILERFSAQQFPDLHSELNLSSLELGDSALYFCASSRGQSYEQYFGPGTRLTVT.

In nucleotides, the CDR3 is TGTGCCAGTACTCTCCGCTTGGGCGGGGGGACCGGGGAGCTGTTTTTT. Amino acids: CASTLRLGGGTGELFF. The chain uses TRBV19 and TRBJ2-2; TRBD2 aligns across 8 bases. The CDR3 contains 16 residues. The junction had 12 bases not matched to a gene; V was cut back by 7 bases and J by 5 bases. Germline CDR1 and CDR2: LNHDA and SQIVND (reference sequence). Supplemented by reference TRBV19 and TRBJ2-2, the full variable domain reads DGGITQSPKYLFRKEGQNVTLSCEQNLNHDAMYWYRQDPGQGLRLIYYSQIVNDFQKGDIAEGYSVSREKKESFPLTVTSAQKNPTAFYLCASTLRLGGGTGELFFGEGSRLTVL.

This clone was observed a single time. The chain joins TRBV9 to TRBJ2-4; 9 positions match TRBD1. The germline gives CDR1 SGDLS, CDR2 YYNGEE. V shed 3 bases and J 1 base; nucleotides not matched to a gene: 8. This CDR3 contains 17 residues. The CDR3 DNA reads TGTGCCAGCAGCGCAGGACAGGGGAGGAAGGCCAAAAACATTCAGTACTTC. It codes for CASSAGQGRKAKNIQYF.

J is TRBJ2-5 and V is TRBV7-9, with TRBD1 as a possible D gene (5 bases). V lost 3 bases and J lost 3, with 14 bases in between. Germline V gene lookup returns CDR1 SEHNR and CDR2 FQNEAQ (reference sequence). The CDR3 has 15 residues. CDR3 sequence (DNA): TGTGCCAGCAGCTTGGGGCAGGCCCTTAAAGAGACCCAGTACTTC. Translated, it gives CASSLGQALKETQYF.

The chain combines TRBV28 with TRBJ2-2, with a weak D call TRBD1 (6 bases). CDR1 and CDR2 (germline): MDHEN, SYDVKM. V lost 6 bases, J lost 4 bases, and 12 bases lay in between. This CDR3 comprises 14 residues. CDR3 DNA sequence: TGTGCCAGCAGACAGGGCAGGAGCACCGGGGAGCTGTTTTTT. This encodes CASRQGRSTGELFF.

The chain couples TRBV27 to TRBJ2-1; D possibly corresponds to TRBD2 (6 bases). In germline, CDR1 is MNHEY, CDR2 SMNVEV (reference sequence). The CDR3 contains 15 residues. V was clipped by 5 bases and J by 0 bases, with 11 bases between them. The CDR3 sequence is CASSGPGDSYNEQFF. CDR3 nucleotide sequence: TGTGCCAGCAGTGGGCCGGGGGACTCCTACAATGAGCAGTTCTTC.

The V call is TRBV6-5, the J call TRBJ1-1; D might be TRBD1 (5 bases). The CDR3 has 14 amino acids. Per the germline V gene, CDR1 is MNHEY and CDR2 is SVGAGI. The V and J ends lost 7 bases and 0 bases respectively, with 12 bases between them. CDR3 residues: CASMGRFMNTEAFF. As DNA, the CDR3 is TGTGCCAGCATGGGGCGATTCATGAACACTGAAGCTTTCTTT.

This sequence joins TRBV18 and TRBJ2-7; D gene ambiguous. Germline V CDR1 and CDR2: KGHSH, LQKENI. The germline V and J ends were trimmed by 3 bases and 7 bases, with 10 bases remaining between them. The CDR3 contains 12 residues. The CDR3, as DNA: TGTGCCAGCTCACCCAGAGGTGGAGAGCAGTACTTC. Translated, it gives CASSPRGGEQYF.

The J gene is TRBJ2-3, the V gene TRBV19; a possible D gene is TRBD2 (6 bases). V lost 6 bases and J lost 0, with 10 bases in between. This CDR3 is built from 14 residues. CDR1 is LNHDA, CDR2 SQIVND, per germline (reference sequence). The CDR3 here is CASRPGTSTDTQYF. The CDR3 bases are TGTGCCAGTAGACCCGGGACTAGCACAGATACGCAGTATTTT.

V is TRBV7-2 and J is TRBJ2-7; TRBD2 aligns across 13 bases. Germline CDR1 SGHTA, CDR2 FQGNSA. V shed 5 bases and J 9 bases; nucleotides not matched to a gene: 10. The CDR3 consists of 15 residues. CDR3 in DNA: TGTGCCAGCAGCGCAACTAGCGGGGGGGCCCTACGGCAGTACTTC. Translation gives CASSATSGGALRQYF.

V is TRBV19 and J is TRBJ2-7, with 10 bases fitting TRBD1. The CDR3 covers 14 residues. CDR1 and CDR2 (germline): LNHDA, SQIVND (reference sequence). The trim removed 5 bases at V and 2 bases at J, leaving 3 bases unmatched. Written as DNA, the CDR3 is TGTGCCAGTAGTGGGGACAGGGGTCCCTACGAGCAGTACTTC. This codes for CASSGDRGPYEQYF.

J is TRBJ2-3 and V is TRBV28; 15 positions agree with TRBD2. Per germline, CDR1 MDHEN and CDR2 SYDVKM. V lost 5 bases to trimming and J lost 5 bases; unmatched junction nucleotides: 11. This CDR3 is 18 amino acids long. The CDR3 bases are TGTGCCAGCAGTCCCCGCGGACTAGCGGGGGGGCGGGGAGATACGCAGTATTTT. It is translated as CASSPRGLAGGRGDTQYF.

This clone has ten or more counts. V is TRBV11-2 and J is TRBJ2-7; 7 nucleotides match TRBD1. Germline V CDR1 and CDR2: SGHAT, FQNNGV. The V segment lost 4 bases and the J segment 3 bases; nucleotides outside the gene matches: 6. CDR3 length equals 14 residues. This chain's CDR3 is CASSSQGFDYEQYF. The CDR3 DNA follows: TGTGCCAGCAGCTCACAGGGGTTTGACTACGAGCAGTACTTC.

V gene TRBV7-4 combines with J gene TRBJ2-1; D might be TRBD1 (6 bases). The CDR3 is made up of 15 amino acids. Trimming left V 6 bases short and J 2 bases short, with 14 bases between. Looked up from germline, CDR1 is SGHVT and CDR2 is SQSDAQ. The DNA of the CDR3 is TGTGCCAGCAGGATAAGGGGGTGGCCCTACAATGAGCAGTTCTTC. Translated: CASRIRGWPYNEQFF.

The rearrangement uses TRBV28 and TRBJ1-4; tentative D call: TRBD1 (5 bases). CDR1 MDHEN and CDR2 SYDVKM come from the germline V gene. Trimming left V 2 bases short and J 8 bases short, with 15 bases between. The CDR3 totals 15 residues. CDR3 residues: CASSLGGRVREKLFF. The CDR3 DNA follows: TGTGCCAGCAGTTTAGGCGGCAGGGTCAGGGAAAAACTGTTTTTT.

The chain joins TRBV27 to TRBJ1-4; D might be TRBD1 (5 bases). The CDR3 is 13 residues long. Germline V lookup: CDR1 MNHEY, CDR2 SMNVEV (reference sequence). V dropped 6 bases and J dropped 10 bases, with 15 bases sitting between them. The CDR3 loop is CASRPGVRGKLFF. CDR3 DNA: TGTGCCAGCAGACCGGGGGTCCGAGGAAAACTGTTTTTT.

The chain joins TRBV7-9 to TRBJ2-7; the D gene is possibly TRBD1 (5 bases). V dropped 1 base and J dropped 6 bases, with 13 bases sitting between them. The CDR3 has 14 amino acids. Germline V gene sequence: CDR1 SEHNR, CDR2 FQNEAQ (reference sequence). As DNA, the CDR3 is TGTGCCAGCAGCTTAGTGGACAAAGCCTCCGAGCAGTACTTC. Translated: CASSLVDKASEQYF.

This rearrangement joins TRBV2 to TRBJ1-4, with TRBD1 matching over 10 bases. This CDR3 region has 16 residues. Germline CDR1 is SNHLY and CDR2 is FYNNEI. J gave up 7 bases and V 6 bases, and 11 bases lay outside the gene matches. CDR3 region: CASSRDRGFGVEKLFF. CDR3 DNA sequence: TGTGCCAGCAGCCGGGACAGGGGTTTCGGCGTTGAAAAACTGTTTTTT.

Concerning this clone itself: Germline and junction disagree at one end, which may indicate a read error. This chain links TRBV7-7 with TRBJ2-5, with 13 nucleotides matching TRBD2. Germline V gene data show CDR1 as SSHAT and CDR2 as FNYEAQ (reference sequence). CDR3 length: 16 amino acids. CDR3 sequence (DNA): TGTGCTAGCAGCCTAACTCCTGGACTAGCGGGGGCGACCCAGTACTTC. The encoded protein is CASSLTPGLAGATQYF. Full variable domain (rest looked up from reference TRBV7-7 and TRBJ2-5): GAGVSQSPRYKVTKRGQDVTLRCDPISSHATLYWYQQALGQGPEFLTYFNYEAQPDKSGLPSDRFSAERPEGSISTLTIQRTEQRDSAMYRCASSLTPGLAGATQYFGPGTRLLVL.

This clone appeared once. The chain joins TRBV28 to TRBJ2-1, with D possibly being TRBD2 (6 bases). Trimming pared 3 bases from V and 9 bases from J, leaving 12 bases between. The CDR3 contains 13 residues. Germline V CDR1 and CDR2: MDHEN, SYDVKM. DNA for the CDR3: TGTGCCAGCAGTTTGATTGGAGCGGGTGAGCAGTTCTTC. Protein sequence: CASSLIGAGEQFF.

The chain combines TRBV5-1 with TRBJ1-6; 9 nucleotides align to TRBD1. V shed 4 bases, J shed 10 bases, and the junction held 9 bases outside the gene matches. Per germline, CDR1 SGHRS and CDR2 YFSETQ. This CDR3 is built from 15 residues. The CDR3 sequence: CASSATGTGTSPLHF. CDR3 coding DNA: TGCGCCAGCAGCGCCACCGGGACAGGGACCTCACCCCTCCACTTT.

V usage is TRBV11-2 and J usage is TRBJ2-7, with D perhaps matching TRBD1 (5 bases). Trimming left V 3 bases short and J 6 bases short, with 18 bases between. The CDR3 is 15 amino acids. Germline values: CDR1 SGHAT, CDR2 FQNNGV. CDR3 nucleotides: TGTGCCAGCAGCTTTCCACTCAGGGTTGTCGGCGAGCAGTACTTC. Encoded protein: CASSFPLRVVGEQYF.

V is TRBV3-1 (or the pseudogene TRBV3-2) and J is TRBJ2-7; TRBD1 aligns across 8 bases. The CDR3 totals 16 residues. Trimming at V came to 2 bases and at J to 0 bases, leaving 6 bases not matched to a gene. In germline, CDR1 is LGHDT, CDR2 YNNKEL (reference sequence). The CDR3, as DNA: TGTGCCAGCAGCCAAAACAGGGGGATTAGCTCCTACGAGCAGTACTTC. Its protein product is CASSQNRGISSYEQYF.